This T cell receptor beta chain was observed in a study of graft-versus-host responses after intestinal transplantation. Generated by immunoSEQ multiplex PCR, the TCRdb table keeps only in-frame clones and is missing some. The sample lists about 7,800 clones, approximately 31% seen once, with 2% to 2.5% in the top ten. Germline V gene sequence: CDR1 SEHNR, CDR2 FQNEAQ (reference sequence). The J segment lost 5 bases and the V segment lost 2 bases, leaving 4 bases of the junction unmatched. The CDR3 runs to 16 residues. Plating combined about 200,000 CFSE-labeled responder cells with about 200,000 irradiated, violet-dye-labeled stimulator cells. Upon completion of the reaction, proliferating CFSE-low responders, both CD3+CD4+ and CD3+CD8+, were sorted. This clone was found a few times.

The TCR originated in a human patient who received an intestinal transplant. The chain recombines TRBV7-9 with TRBJ2-1; 12 bases line up with TRBD2. The specimen was alloreactive CD8+ T cells from a mixed lymphocyte reaction culture, collected before intestinal transplant. Subset meaning: CFSE-low proliferating T cells sorted from approximately 6-day pre-transplant mixed lymphocyte reaction (GvH or HvG direction). The CDR3 region is CASSLYPSGGDNEQFF. The CDR3 DNA is TGTGCCAGCAGCTTATATCCTAGCGGGGGGGACAATGAGCAGTTCTTC.